Detailed here is one T cell receptor (beta chain). Its antigen is not yet known. The input lacks base qualities; no much larger clone sits a single base away. The study deep-sequenced TCR repertoires of sorted CD4+ and CD8+ blood T cells from severe aplastic anemia patients and healthy subjects. Ficoll-Paque density gradient centrifugation was used to isolate peripheral blood mononuclear cells. Before DNA extraction, CD4+ and CD8+ T cells were sorted by FACS or by magnetic beads. The data belong to a study of CD8+CD57+ T cells in acquired aplastic anemia (dated 2018 in TCRdb). Turning to the overall study: DNA extracted from sorted CD4+ and CD8+ cells had a mean of about 3.2 ug, with a range of about 0.19 to 30 ug. For healthy donor samples, the average read count was about 10.8 million for CD4+ cells and around 12 million for CD8+ cells.

Broader findings and caveats from the paper: Although under 35 CD8+ CDR3 sequences were shared by patients and controls, these sequences appeared highly expressed in patients and within the immunodominant clones of patients. CD8+ Simpson's diversity did not differ significantly between patients and healthy controls (P=0.060).

Trimming removed 9 bases from V and 4 bases from J; the gene matches leave 10 bases unexplained. CDR1 and CDR2, looked up from the germline V gene (reference sequence), are LNHDA and SQIVND. The CDR3 holds 15 amino acids from the cysteine to the phenylalanine. Only CDR3 DNA remains: 45 bases, in frame from the first base. Genomic DNA was used as template for profiling of TCR beta VDJ combinations and CDR3 sequences. An Illumina HiSeq 2000 was the platform used for TCR repertoire sequencing. For the original study's pipeline: TRBV/TRBJ rearrangement plots, CDR3 size and DJ length profiles, and Simpson's diversity index were used to evaluate the repertoires. The immunodominant clone was defined as the most abundant DNA sequence in deep sequencing data. CDR3 amino acid sequences were checked for sharing across subjects and were also compared against the VDJdb database and published repertoires. TCRdb took the public reads, trimmed them with fastp at Q25, ran MiXCR for clone calling and kept in-frame beta chains. When rows share a CDR3 protein, they turn into one entry using the most common DNA and genes. It is TCRdb's table, rather than the study itself, that gives the V and J calls and clone size. Present in this sample are some 68,000 distinct CDR3 sequences, approximately 51% of which were seen just once. The ten largest make up about 8.3% of the sample.

The clonotype originates from a human donor in good health, serving as a control. Recombination connected TRBV19 to TRBJ2-7, and 12 junctional nucleotides match TRBD2. The sequenced sample consisted of sorted CD4+, CD8+, or CD8+CD57+ T cells (not recorded which) from PBMCs. The nucleotide sequence is given as TGTGCCAGCAGTTCAGGACTAGCGGGGACGTACGAGCAGTACTTC. This is translated as CASSSGLAGTYEQYF.